Shown below are 12 T cell receptor beta chains from a single sample sequenced in a study of T-cell memory formation after mild COVID-19. Each CDR3 protein is one row after TCRdb ran MiXCR on the 5' RACE reads. This sample has about 620,000 distinct CDR3 sequences, with approximately 19% found just once. The sample taken for sequencing was PBMCs or a T cell subset sorted from them (not recorded which). Source of these receptors: an adult woman who had mild COVID-19 (a few samples of this study predate the infection). Cell type and time point are not known.

This clonotype appeared a few times. CDR3 loop: CASQRGPLNTEAFF. In DNA, the CDR3 is TGCGCCAGCCAGCGGGGGCCTTTGAACACTGAAGCTTTCTTT. This chain joins TRBV4-1 and TRBJ1-1, with D tentatively TRBD1 (6 bases). CDR3 length: 14 residues. V lost 8 bases and J lost 0, with 13 bases in between. Germline CDR1 is MGHRA and CDR2 is YSYEKL.

This clonotype was found a few times. The CDR3 nucleotides read TGTGCCAGCAGCCCAGGAGGGACCTCTGGGGCCAACGTCCTGACTTTC. Residues: CASSPGGTSGANVLTF. This chain uses TRBV7-2 with TRBJ2-6; TRBD2 is a possible D gene (6 bases). V lost 5 bases, J lost 0 bases, and 11 bases lay in between. CDR1 and CDR2 from the germline V gene are SGHTA and FQGNSA. This CDR3 contains 16 residues.

CDR3 coding DNA: TGTGCCAGCAGCCCCCGAACAGGGTTTGGCTATGGCTACACCTTC. Its protein product is CASSPRTGFGYGYTF. V and J are TRBV7-2 and TRBJ1-2; D is perhaps TRBD1 (6 bases). CDR3 size: 15 residues. The V gene's germline CDR1 is SGHTA and CDR2 FQGNSA. V was cut by 5 bases and J by 4 bases, with 17 bases left in between.

The chain recombines TRBV20-1 with TRBJ1-2; D call uncertain. This CDR3 spans 12 amino acids. V lost 3 bases to trimming and J lost 5 bases, with 10 bases between them. Germline lookup yields CDR1 DFQATT and CDR2 SNEGSKA (reference sequence). CDR3 amino acids: CSASGSTYGYTF. The DNA for the CDR3 is TGCAGTGCTAGTGGGTCGACTTATGGCTACACCTTC.

The sample holds a few counts of this clonotype. V usage is TRBV18 and J usage is TRBJ2-7; D ambiguous. The V gene's germline CDR1 is KGHSH and CDR2 LQKENI. The CDR3 extends over 15 amino acids. The V end lost 0 bases, the J end lost 2 bases, and 11 bases lay between the germline ends. CDR3 in amino acids: CASSPPETAPYEQYF. The DNA of the CDR3 is TGTGCCAGCTCACCACCGGAGACCGCGCCCTACGAGCAGTACTTC.

This clonotype was seen more than once but under ten times. This chain uses TRBV12-3 or TRBV12-4 with TRBJ2-7, with TRBD2 as a possible D gene (5 bases). V was clipped by 3 bases and J by 8 bases, with 11 bases between them. The CDR3 loop spans 12 amino acids. In DNA form, the CDR3 reads TGTGCCAGCAGTTTTTCGAGGGCACAGCAGTACTTC. As protein: CASSFSRAQQYF.

This clonotype has only a few counts. This rearrangement joins TRBV5-1 to TRBJ2-3, with D perhaps matching TRBD1 or TRBD2 (5 bases each). This CDR3 comprises 14 residues. Per germline, CDR1 SGHRS and CDR2 YFSETQ. V shed 7 bases and J shed 4 bases, with 16 bases lying between them. CDR3 bases: TGCGCCAGCCACCGGGACCTTGGGGCAGATACGCAGTATTTT. Its protein product is CASHRDLGADTQYF.

V usage is TRBV24-1 and J usage is TRBJ2-1; 10 positions match TRBD1. This CDR3 region has 17 residues. The germline V gene encodes CDR1 KGHDR and CDR2 SFDVKD. V lost 0 bases to trimming and J lost 9 bases; unmatched junction nucleotides: 10. The CDR3 DNA reads TGTGCCACCAGTGATTTGGACCCGGGACAGGGGAAGGGTGAGCAGTTCTTC. Protein: CATSDLDPGQGKGEQFF.

The chain employs TRBV5-4 and TRBJ2-7; 8 bases are a match to TRBD2. Germline V CDR1 and CDR2: SGHNT, YYREEE (reference sequence). The junction had 6 bases not matched to a gene; V was cut back by 4 bases and J by 0 bases. The CDR3 is 15 amino acids. The CDR3, as DNA: TGTGCCAGCAGCCTAAAGCGGGAGACCTCCTACGAGCAGTACTTC. The encoded protein is CASSLKRETSYEQYF.

The rearrangement joins TRBV7-9 to TRBJ1-2, with 9 bases aligning to TRBD1. CDR3 length: 14 residues. J gave up 4 bases and V 7 bases, and 7 bases lay outside the gene matches. Germline CDR1 SEHNR, CDR2 FQNEAQ (reference sequence). The CDR3 region is CASTRQGVLYGYTF. In DNA form, the CDR3 reads TGTGCCAGCACCCGACAGGGGGTACTCTATGGCTACACCTTC. Complete variable domain (other parts from reference TRBV7-9 and TRBJ1-2): DTGVSQNPRHKITKRGQNVTFRCDPISEHNRLYWYRQTLGQGPEFLTYFQNEAQLEKSRLLSDRFSAERPKGSFSTLEIQRTEQGDSAMYLCASTRQGVLYGYTFGSGTRLTVV.

This clonotype was seen only a few times. The rearrangement joins TRBV5-1 to TRBJ2-1, with 8 bases identical to TRBD2. CDR1 and CDR2 from the germline V gene are SGHRS and YFSETQ. V gave up 7 bases and J gave up 0 bases; unmatched junction bases: 6. The CDR3 runs 15 residues. This CDR3 is CASGLAESSYNEQFF. The CDR3 nucleotides read TGCGCCAGCGGACTAGCCGAAAGCTCCTACAATGAGCAGTTCTTC.

In DNA form, the CDR3 reads TGTGCCAGCAGGGGGGACAGGGGCGCGAATGAAAAACTGTTTTTT. Translating gives CASRGDRGANEKLFF. The chain joins TRBV7-9 to TRBJ1-4; 10 bases agree with TRBD1. The CDR3 sequence is 15 residues long. Germline trimming cut 6 bases from V and 5 bases from J; bases unmatched to any gene: 6. Germline V gene sequence: CDR1 SEHNR, CDR2 FQNEAQ (reference sequence). Full variable domain (outside the CDR3, taken from reference TRBV7-9 and TRBJ1-4): DTGVSQNPRHKITKRGQNVTFRCDPISEHNRLYWYRQTLGQGPEFLTYFQNEAQLEKSRLLSDRFSAERPKGSFSTLEIQRTEQGDSAMYLCASRGDRGANEKLFFGSGTQLSVL.